Listed here is a single T cell receptor beta chain. No antigen is known for it. The sample holds no much larger clone one base away, and base qualities are not on file. Before genomic DNA extraction, conventional CD4+ T cells were purified from blood as CD25-low CD127-high cells. Repertoire analyses used roughly 8 healthy control donors as the comparison group. These data are taken from a study of regulatory and conventional T cells in RAG deficiency (dated by TCRdb to the late 2010s). In the study overall: The study used high-throughput TCR beta sequencing to compare repertoire diversity and composition of Treg, conventional CD4+ and CD8+ T cells between RAG-deficient patients and healthy controls. Study-level results and caveats: Shorter CDR3 lengths were found in all patient T-cell subsets, and >90% Treg-Tconv repertoire overlap at nucleotide and amino acid level was observed in Omenn syndrome patients. Sorted CD25-high CD127-low cells from Omenn syndrome patients may represent peripherally activated cells rather than bona fide Treg cells. Compared with controls, Omenn syndrome and CID/AS patients had about 100-fold fewer unique TCR beta sequences in Treg cells, but only approximately 10-fold fewer in the other subsets. Markedly lower Shannon entropy and higher Simpson indices were observed in RAG-deficient patients than in control T-cell subpopulations. Some T-cell subset analyses were not performed for some subjects.

The protocol used for the library was the immunoSEQ multiplex PCR assay. Genomic DNA from the sorted T-cell subsets was used to amplify rearranged TCR beta chain products, which were then sequenced. The authors processed their data as follows. Repertoire diversity of productive TCR beta rearrangements was quantified using Shannon entropy and Simpson indices. Clonal expansion was assessed by the summed frequency of the 100 most abundant productive TCR beta clonotypes among total reads. The TRB repertoires were scored with a self-reactivity index that is based on amino acid usage at CDR3beta positions 6 and 7. Two-way ANOVA was applied to the repertoire analyses, whereas Student t or Mann-Whitney tests were applied to the flow cytometric analyses. What TCRdb holds here is the immuneACCESS table cut down to in-frame rearrangements. Part of the clones is not present; checked against another copy, under half of the missing clones reflect an unresolved V gene, and the others are unexplained. V and J calls and clone size are copied from that table; D and trimming were computed from the DNA. The sample yields about 30,000 clones; approximately 96% were counted once. The ten largest make up over 0.35% of the sample.

These records were also assigned to another study, of regulatory T cells. That second publication adds: In the multiplex PCR, 52 forward TRBV primers and 13 reverse TRBJ primers were used, and assay-based and computational corrections were applied for amplification bias. In patients, repertoires had restricted unique TRB V-J pairs and skewed V and J gene usage, with regulatory T cells showing the most marked changes. Between CD3G-deficient patients and healthy controls, the study compared T-cell receptor beta repertoires in sorted regulatory T cells, conventional CD4+ T cells and CD8+ T cells. Peripheral blood mononuclear cells were isolated by Ficoll density separation. Within the immunoSEQ assay, multiplex PCR amplified rearranged TRB loci from genomic DNA. Sequencing of the TRB amplicons was done on an Illumina HiSeq platform. Raw sequences were error-filtered and aligned to reference gene sequences by custom algorithms, then analyzed with the immunoSEQ online tools. The frequencies of productive and nonproductive TRB rearrangements were evaluated among unique sequences as well as among total sequences. For group comparisons, t tests, Mann-Whitney tests or two-way ANOVA were performed in Prism software.

The sequence derives from a human donor in good health. Sample: CD25- CD4+ T cells sorted from blood.

The CDR3 loop reads CASSLTPASTEAFF. DNA sequence: TGCGCCAGCAGCTTGACCCCCGCGAGCACTGAAGCTTTCTTT. The V gene is TRBV5-1 and the J gene is TRBJ1-1; the D gene cannot be named for sure. V and J lose 1 base and 4 bases, and a span of 11 bases separates them. The germline V gene yields SGHRS for CDR1 and YFSETQ for CDR2. The CDR3 holds 14 amino acids from the cysteine to the phenylalanine. Only CDR3 DNA remains: 42 bases, in frame from the first base.